This T cell receptor beta chain was found in a study of T-cell memory formation after mild COVID-19. Whole-study context: TCR clusters were mostly donor specific.

Study-level results: A second wave expanding day 15 to 37 was CD4+-biased; contracting clones were balanced. For second-wave clones that peaked at day 37, SARS-CoV-2 specificity went unverified.

One entry per CDR3 protein, called by TCRdb with MiXCR from the 5' RACE reads. The table has 200,000 to 250,000 distinct CDR3 sequences, roughly a tenth seen once; the top ten hold just over 3%. With 4 bases removed from V and 4 bases from J, the gap between germline ends came to 13 bases. The germline CDR1 and CDR2 sequences are MGHRA and YSYEKL. This CDR3 contains 14 residues. Remarks on this clonotype: Its target is unknown.

This chain uses TRBV4-1 with TRBJ1-2; maybe TRBD1 (6 bases). This clonotype was sampled from a man aged 18 to 30 who had mild COVID-19 (a few samples of this study predate the infection). Cell type and time point are not known. Sequencing input: PBMCs or a T cell subset sorted from them (not recorded which). CDR3 DNA sequence: TGCGCCAGCAGCCCCCTGGACAGTACCTATGGCTACACCTTC. Its protein is CASSPLDSTYGYTF.